A selection of T cell receptor beta chains follows, all from one sample in a study of CXCR3-negative and CXCR3-positive naive CD8 T cells. TCRdb re-called the 5' RACE reads and shows each CDR3 protein once, DNA omitted. Here the sample table reports 45,000 to 55,000 distinct CDR3 sequences. Sample: memory CD8+ T cells from blood. The receptors originated from a human donor in good health. Some clones in this sample may be carry-over from other donors' samples. The CDR3 runs from the conserved cysteine through the conserved F or W. The size field is filled for only some rows; it gives once, few, many or a size class.

TRBJ2-7,TRBV9,13,.,CASGAGTGYEQYF
TRBJ2-5,TRBV28,13,.,CASTPEGAETQYF
TRBJ1-1,TRBV6-2/TRBV6-3,16,.,CASSYLGGNRGTEAFF
TRBJ2-1,TRBV9,11,.,CASSVGREQFF
TRBJ2-7,TRBV29-1,15,.,CSVGGLAGGAYEQYF
TRBJ2-3,TRBV9,16,.,CASSLRGETITDTQYF
TRBJ2-7,TRBV12-3/TRBV12-4,14,.,CASREDDLTYEQYF
TRBJ2-7,TRBV7-9,14,.,CASSFAGDAYEQYF
TRBJ2-7,TRBV29-1,12,.,CSAGRGPYEQYF
TRBJ2-3,TRBV2,16,.,CASSERSGGLRDTQYF
TRBJ1-4,TRBV7-9,16,.,CASSYLGGGSNEKLFF
TRBJ2-1,TRBV28,14,.,CASRWAGGLREQFF
TRBJ2-7,TRBV7-6,13,.,CASSLSPEYEQYF
TRBJ2-2,TRBV18,17,.,CASSHPGTRANTGELFF
TRBJ2-3,TRBV29-1,15,.,CSVETVELRLDTQYF
TRBJ2-3,TRBV6-4,14,.,CASSEAGETDTQYF
TRBJ2-2,TRBV6-2/TRBV6-3,14,medium-sized,CASSPRGETGELFF